This section outlines one T cell receptor beta chain sequence together with its context. Unmatched junction bases numbered 3, after V lost 6 bases and J lost 5 bases. The CDR3 covers 14 residues. Germline assignment: CDR1 MNHEY and CDR2 SVGEGT. In the original workflow: Scientists estimated how many nucleated cells there were by amplifying reference gene primers. The table came from immunoSEQ multiplex PCR; TCRdb's copy has only in-frame clones and leaves some out. That table furnishes V, J and clone size, whereas the DNA furnished D and trimming. The repertoire holds roughly 200,000 clones, with 80% to 90% as singletons. The sample is drawn from a study of blood T cell repertoires in COVID-19. Overall study context: Spain, Italy and the United States supplied samples that represented acute and convalescent COVID-19. Sources were T cells, B-cell-depleted T cells, or PBMCs; the material itself was cDNA or gDNA.

Sequencing was done on a sample of peripheral blood. This receptor was taken from a man aged 55 to 70 who had recovered from COVID-19. This rearrangement joins TRBV6-2 or TRBV6-3 to TRBJ1-6, with 8 nucleotides matching TRBD1. The CDR3: CASSRDRNNSPLHF. In DNA, the CDR3 is TGTGCCAGCAGCCGGGACAGGAATAATTCACCCCTCCACTTT.